This is a list of T cell receptor beta chains from one sample in a study of esophageal squamous cell carcinoma under preoperative chemotherapy. TCRdb independently ran MiXCR on the PCR reads; one entry per CDR3 protein. The data contain 16,000 or so distinct CDR3 sequences, roughly 60% of them singletons. Sampling was conducted from a patient given preoperative chemotherapy. The receptor source for this set is a human donor with esophageal squamous cell carcinoma. The donor label of this sample is uncertain. CDR3s include the opening cysteine and the closing phenylalanine or tryptophan. A D gene is named only where the DNA matches it firmly. Clone size appears in some rows only: once, few, many, or a class for an expanded clone.

D gene: NA
V gene: TRBV3-1
clone size: NA
J gene: TRBJ2-3
CDR3 DNA: TGTGCCATGGGCCAAGAGGCTGGGGTGACAAATACGCAGTATTTT
CDR3 protein: CAMGQEAGVTNTQYF

D gene: NA
V gene: TRBV6-1
clone size: NA
J gene: TRBJ2-2
CDR3 DNA: TGTGCCAGCAGGACAGGAAACACCGGGGAGCTGTTTTTT
CDR3 protein: CASRTGNTGELFF

D gene: NA
V gene: TRBV6-1
clone size: NA
J gene: TRBJ2-5
CDR3 DNA: TGTGCCAGCAGTCCCAGGGCGGAGACCCAGTACTTC
CDR3 protein: CASSPRAETQYF

D gene: NA
V gene: TRBV6-4
clone size: once
J gene: TRBJ2-7
CDR3 DNA: TGTGGCAGCGGGGCCGGGGGGCCAGAGACGCAGTACTTC
CDR3 protein: CGSGAGGPETQYF

D gene: TRBD2
V gene: TRBV29-1
clone size: NA
J gene: TRBJ2-5
CDR3 DNA: TGCAGCTCCTCGGGAGGGCACATCCAAGAGACCCAGTACTTC
CDR3 protein: CSSSGGHIQETQYF

D gene: NA
V gene: TRBV6-5
clone size: few
J gene: TRBJ2-5
CDR3 DNA: TGTGCCAGCAGTTCCAGGGTTCAAGAGACCCAGTACTTC
CDR3 protein: CASSSRVQETQYF

D gene: TRBD2
V gene: TRBV12-3/TRBV12-4
clone size: NA
J gene: TRBJ2-4
CDR3 DNA: TGTGCCAGCAGGGGTTACGGGGGGGGAGACCCAGAGACGCAGTACTTC
CDR3 protein: CASRGYGGGDPETQYF

D gene: TRBD2
V gene: TRBV10-1
clone size: many
J gene: TRBJ2-7
CDR3 DNA: TGCGCCAGCAGTGGCTCTGGGCTAGCGGGAGAAAACCCAAAAACCATCTACGAGCAGTACTTC
CDR3 protein: CASSGSGLAGENPKTIYEQYF

D gene: TRBD1
V gene: TRBV6-1
clone size: NA
J gene: TRBJ2-3
CDR3 DNA: TGTGCCAGCAGTCGCAACCAGGGGGACGCCAAAAATACGCAGTATTTT
CDR3 protein: CASSRNQGDAKNTQYF

D gene: TRBD1
V gene: TRBV6-1
clone size: once
J gene: TRBJ2-1
CDR3 DNA: TGTGCCAGCAGTGGGGGGACAGTCAATGAGCAGTTCTTC
CDR3 protein: CASSGGTVNEQFF

D gene: NA
V gene: TRBV7-3
clone size: NA
J gene: TRBJ2-3
CDR3 DNA: TGTGCCAGCAGCGCGAGCGGAGCTATCACAGATACGCAGTATTTT
CDR3 protein: CASSASGAITDTQYF

D gene: NA
V gene: TRBV6-1
clone size: NA
J gene: TRBJ1-2
CDR3 DNA: TGTGCCAGCAGTGAGGGCAGGCTCTATGGCTACACCTTC
CDR3 protein: CASSEGRLYGYTF

D gene: NA
V gene: TRBV6-1
clone size: NA
J gene: TRBJ1-6
CDR3 DNA: TGTGCCAGCACCGAACTCCCCTCACCCCTCCACTTT
CDR3 protein: CASTELPSPLHF

D gene: NA
V gene: TRBV6-1
clone size: NA
J gene: TRBJ2-7
CDR3 DNA: TGTGCCAGCAGAATGCTAGCACTTATCTCCGAGCAGTACTTC
CDR3 protein: CASRMLALISEQYF

D gene: NA
V gene: TRBV6-2/TRBV6-3
clone size: NA
J gene: TRBJ2-2
CDR3 DNA: TGTGCCAGCAGTTACTTGGGGGGCACCACCGGGGAGCTGTTTTTT
CDR3 protein: CASSYLGGTTGELFF

D gene: NA
V gene: TRBV6-1
clone size: once
J gene: TRBJ2-1
CDR3 DNA: TGTGCCAGCAGGAGTAGTTTCGGGAACAATGAGCAGTTCTTC
CDR3 protein: CASRSSFGNNEQFF